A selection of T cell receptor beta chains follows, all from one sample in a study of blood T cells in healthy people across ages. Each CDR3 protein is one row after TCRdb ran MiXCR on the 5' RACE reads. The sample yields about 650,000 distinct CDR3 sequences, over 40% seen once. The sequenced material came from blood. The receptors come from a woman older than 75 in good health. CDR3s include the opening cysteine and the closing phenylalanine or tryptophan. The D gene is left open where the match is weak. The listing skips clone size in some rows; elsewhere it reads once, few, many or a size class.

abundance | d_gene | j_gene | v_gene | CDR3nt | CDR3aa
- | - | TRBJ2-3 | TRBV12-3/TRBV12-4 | TGTGCCAGCAGCCGGATAGGGAACGCAGATACGCAGTATTTC | CASSRIGNADTQYF
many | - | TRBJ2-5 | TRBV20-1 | TGCAGTGCTAGCTCGGTACAGGAGCAAGAGACCCAGTACTTC | CSASSVQEQETQYF
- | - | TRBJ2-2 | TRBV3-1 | TGTGCCAGCAGCCGTGACTCACTTCTCACCGGGGAGCTGTTTTTT | CASSRDSLLTGELFF
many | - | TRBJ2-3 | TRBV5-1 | TGCGCCAGCAGCCAAATAGCGGCAACTAGCACAGATACGCAGTATTTT | CASSQIAATSTDTQYF
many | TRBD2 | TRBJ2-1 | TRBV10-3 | TGTGCCATCAGTCCCGAGACGGGACTAGCGGGTAAGGAGCAGTTCTTC | CAISPETGLAGKEQFF
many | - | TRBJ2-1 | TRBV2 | TGTGCCAGCAGTGCGGCGGGACTGGGAAACAATGAGCAGTTCTTC | CASSAAGLGNNEQFF
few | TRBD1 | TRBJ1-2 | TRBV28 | TGTGCCAGCATCCCGGGGACAGGCACCTATGGCTACACCTTC | CASIPGTGTYGYTF
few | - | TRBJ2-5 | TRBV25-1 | TGTGCCAGCAGTGACCCCGGACGGAGGGATTCGAAAGAGACCCAGTACTTC | CASSDPGRRDSKETQYF
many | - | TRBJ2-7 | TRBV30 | TGTGCCTGGAGTCGAGGGAGCCAGTCCTACGAGCAGTACTTC | CAWSRGSQSYEQYF
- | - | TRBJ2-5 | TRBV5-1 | TGCGCCAGCAGCACTCCCAACCAAGAGACCCAGTACTTC | CASSTPNQETQYF
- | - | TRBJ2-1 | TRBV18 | TGTGCCAGCACCCCTTTCAGCTTCCTTGGGGACAATGAGCAGTTCTTC | CASTPFSFLGDNEQFF
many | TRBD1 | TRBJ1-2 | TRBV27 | TGTGCCAGCAGTTTAACCGGGACAGGGCAATCCTATGGCTACACCTTC | CASSLTGTGQSYGYTF
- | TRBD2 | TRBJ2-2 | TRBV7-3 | TGTGCCAGTTGCCCTAGCGGGAGGTTTGGGGAGCTGTTTTTT | CASCPSGRFGELFF
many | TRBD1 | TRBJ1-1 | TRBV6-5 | TGTGCCAGCAGTTACTCGAGGGGGCTTACTGAAGCTTTCTTT | CASSYSRGLTEAFF
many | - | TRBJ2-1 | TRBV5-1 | TGCGCCAGCAGCTTGGGGGCTAGCAACTACTACAATGAGCAGTTCTTC | CASSLGASNYYNEQFF
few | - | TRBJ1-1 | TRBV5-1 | TGCGCCAGCAGCTTAACCTTTGACCAGGAAGCTTTCTTT | CASSLTFDQEAFF
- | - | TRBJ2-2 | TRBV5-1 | TGCGCCAGCAGCTCGGGACGAGCGAACACCGGGGAGCTGTTTTTT | CASSSGRANTGELFF
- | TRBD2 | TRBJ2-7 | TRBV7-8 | TGTGCCAGCAGCCCCCCACGACGGGAGGGCTACGAGCAGTACTTC | CASSPPRREGYEQYF
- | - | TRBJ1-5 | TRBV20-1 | TGCAGTGCACCCGGGCTAGGAGTTAGCAATCAGCCCCAGCATTTT | CSAPGLGVSNQPQHF
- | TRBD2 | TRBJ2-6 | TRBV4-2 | TGTGCCAGCGAAGCCAGCGGGACTGGGGCCAACGTCCTGACTTTC | CASEASGTGANVLTF
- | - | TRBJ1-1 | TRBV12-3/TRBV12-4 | TGTGCCAGCAGTAACGGACAGAACACTGAAGCTTTCTTT | CASSNGQNTEAFF
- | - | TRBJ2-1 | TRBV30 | TGTGCCAGGTCAGGGTGGGTTCCCGGCCACAATGAGCAGTTCTTC | CARSGWVPGHNEQFF
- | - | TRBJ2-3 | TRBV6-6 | TGTGCCAGCAGCCAGGACACTTCAGATACGCAGTATTTT | CASSQDTSDTQYF
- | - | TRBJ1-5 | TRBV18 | TGTGCCAGCTCACACAACGAACAGCCCCAGCATTTT | CASSHNEQPQHF
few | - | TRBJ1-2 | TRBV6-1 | TGTGCCAGCAGTGAGGGCAAAGTTTCTGGCTACACCTTC | CASSEGKVSGYTF
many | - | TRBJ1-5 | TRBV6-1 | TGTGCCAGCAGGGACAGTTCCAACAATCAGCCCCAGCATTTT | CASRDSSNNQPQHF
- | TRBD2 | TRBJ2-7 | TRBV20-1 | TGCAGTGCAACGACTAGCGGGGGGGCTTACGAGCAGTACTTC | CSATTSGGAYEQYF
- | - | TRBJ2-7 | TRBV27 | TGTGCCAGCGGGAAATTGGGGTATCGGGAGCAGTACTTC | CASGKLGYREQYF
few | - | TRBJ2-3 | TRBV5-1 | TGCGCCAGCAGCCCCGTTTCGGGACCAAGCACAGATACGCAGTATTTT | CASSPVSGPSTDTQYF
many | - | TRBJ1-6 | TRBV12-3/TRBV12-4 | TGTGCCAGCAGTTTCGGTGGCGCATATAATTCACCCCTCCACTTT | CASSFGGAYNSPLHF
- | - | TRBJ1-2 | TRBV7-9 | TGTGCCAGCAGCGTAAACACCTTTCCCTATGGCTACACCTTC | CASSVNTFPYGYTF
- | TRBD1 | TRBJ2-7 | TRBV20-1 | TGCAGTGCTAGACCTGGGACAGGAGCCTACGAGCAGTACTTC | CSARPGTGAYEQYF
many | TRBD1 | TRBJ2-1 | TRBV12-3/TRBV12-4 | TGTGCCAGCAGTTTGTCCCAGGGGGTAAAGTTCTTC | CASSLSQGVKFF
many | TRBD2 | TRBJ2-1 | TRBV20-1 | TGCAGTGCTAGTAGGCGGGGGGGATTCAATGAGCAGTTCTTC | CSASRRGGFNEQFF
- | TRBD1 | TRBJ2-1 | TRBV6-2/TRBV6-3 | TGTGCCAGCAGTTCGGGACAGGGAGTCAATGAGCAGTTCTTC | CASSSGQGVNEQFF
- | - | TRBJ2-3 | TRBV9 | TGTGCCAGCGGCGTAGGCACAGGGCCAGATACGCAGTATTTT | CASGVGTGPDTQYF
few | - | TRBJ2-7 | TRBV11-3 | TGTGCCAGCAGCCCTCCCGGGCCGAGCTCCTACAATGAGCAGTACTTC | CASSPPGPSSYNEQYF
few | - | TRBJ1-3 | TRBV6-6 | TGTGCCAGCAGTTACTCAGGGGCCTCTGGAAACACCATATATTTT | CASSYSGASGNTIYF
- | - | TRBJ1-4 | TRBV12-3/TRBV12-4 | TGTGCCAGCGCCCTCGGCGGCTTCGGTGAAAAACTGTTTTTT | CASALGGFGEKLFF
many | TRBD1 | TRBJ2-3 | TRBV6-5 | TGTGCCAGCAGCAGGGACAGGGGTGATACGCAGTATTTT | CASSRDRGDTQYF
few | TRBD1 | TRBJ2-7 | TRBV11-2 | TGTGCCAGCAGCCCAACCCCGACAGGGGCCGAGCAGTACTTC | CASSPTPTGAEQYF
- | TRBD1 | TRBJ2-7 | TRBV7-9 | TGTGCCAGCACCAACAGGGACAGCTCCTACGAGCAGTACTTC | CASTNRDSSYEQYF
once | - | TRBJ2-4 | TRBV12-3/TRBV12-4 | TGTGCCAGCAGTTTCCTGGGGGGAAACATTCAGTACTTC | CASSFLGGNIQYF
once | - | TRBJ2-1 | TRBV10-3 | TGTGCCATCAGTGAGGCCCGGAATGAGCAGTTCTTC | CAISEARNEQFF
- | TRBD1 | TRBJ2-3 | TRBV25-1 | TGTGCCAGCAGTGAGTGGACAGGGGTGGATACGCAGTATTTT | CASSEWTGVDTQYF
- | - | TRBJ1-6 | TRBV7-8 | TGTGCCAGCAGCTCAGCGCATTCACCCCTCCACTTT | CASSSAHSPLHF
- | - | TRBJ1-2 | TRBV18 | TGTGCCAGCTCCCCCACTGGGGGCCTGACGCAGCTGGGAGGCTACACCTTC | CASSPTGGLTQLGGYTF
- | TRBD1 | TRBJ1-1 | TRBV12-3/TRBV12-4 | TGTGCCATCCAGACAGGGGGCACTGAAGCTTTCTTT | CAIQTGGTEAFF
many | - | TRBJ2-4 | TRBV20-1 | TGCAGTGCCCTGTCCACGACTTTAGCCAAAAACATTCAGTACTTC | CSALSTTLAKNIQYF
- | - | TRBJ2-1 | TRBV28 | TGTGCCAGTCGGGACCCCCTCTACAATGAGCAGTTCTTC | CASRDPLYNEQFF
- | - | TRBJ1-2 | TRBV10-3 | TGTGCCATCTCCGAGAGGGGGGGCGCGGATGGCTACACCTTC | CAISERGGADGYTF
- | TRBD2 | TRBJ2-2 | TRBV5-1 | TGCGCCAGCAGTCCCGGGACTAGCGGGACCGGGGAGCTGTTTTTT | CASSPGTSGTGELFF
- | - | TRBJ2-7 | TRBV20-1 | TGCAGTGCTTTGTCAGGACAGAGCTCCTACGAGCAGTACTTC | CSALSGQSSYEQYF
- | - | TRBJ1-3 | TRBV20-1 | TGCAGTGCTAGAGACCCCGGAGCTCCTGGAAACACCATATATTTT | CSARDPGAPGNTIYF
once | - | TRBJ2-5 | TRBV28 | TGTGCCAGCAGGAGGGAGGGGGTTAATGAGCAGTACTTC | CASRREGVNEQYF
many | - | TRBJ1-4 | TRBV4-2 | TGTGCCAGCAGACGCTTTGGGGGGAATGGTGAAAAACTGTTTTTT | CASRRFGGNGEKLFF